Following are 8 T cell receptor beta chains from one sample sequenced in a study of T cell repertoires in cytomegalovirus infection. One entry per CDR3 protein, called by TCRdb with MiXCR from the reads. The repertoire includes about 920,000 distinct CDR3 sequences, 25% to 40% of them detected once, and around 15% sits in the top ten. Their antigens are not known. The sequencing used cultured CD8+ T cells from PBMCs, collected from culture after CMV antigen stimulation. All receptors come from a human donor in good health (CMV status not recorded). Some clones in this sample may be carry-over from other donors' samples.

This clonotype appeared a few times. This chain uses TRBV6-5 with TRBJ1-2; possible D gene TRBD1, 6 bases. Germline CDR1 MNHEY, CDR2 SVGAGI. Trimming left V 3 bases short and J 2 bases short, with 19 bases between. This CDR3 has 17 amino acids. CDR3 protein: CASSYGQLDIPNYGYTF. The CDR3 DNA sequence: TGTGCCAGCAGTTATGGACAGCTCGACATTCCCAACTATGGCTACACCTTC.

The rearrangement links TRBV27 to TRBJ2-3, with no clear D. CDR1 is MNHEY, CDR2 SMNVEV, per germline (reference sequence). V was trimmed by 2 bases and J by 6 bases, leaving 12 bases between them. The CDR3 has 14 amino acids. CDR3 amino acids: CASSLPSGSDTQYF. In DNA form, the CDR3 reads TGTGCCAGCAGTTTACCCTCTGGCTCCGATACGCAGTATTTT.

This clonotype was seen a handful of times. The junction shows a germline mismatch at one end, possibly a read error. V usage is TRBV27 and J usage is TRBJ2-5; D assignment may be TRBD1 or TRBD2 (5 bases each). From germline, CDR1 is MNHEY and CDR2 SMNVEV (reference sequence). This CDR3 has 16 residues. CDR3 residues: CASSISGTSEVETQYF. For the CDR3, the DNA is TGTGCCAGCAGTATATCCGGGACCAGTGAAGTAGAGACCCAGTACTTC.

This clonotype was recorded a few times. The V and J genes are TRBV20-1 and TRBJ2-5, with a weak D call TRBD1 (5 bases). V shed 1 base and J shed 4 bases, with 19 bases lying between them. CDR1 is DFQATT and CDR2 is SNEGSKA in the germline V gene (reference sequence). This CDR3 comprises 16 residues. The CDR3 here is CSARVGPRDSVETQYF. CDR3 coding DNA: TGCAGTGCTAGAGTGGGGCCCCGCGACTCTGTAGAGACCCAGTACTTC.

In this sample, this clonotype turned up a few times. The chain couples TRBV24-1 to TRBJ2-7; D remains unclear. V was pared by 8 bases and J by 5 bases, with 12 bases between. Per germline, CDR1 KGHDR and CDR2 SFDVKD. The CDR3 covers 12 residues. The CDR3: CATTRNVDEQYF. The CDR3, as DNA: TGTGCCACCACACGAAATGTGGACGAGCAGTACTTC.

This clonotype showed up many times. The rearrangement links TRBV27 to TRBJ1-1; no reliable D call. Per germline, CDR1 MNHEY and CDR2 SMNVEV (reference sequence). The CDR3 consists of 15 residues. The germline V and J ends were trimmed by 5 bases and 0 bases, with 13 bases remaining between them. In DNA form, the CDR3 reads TGTGCCAGCAGTCAAGGGTTCGGGGTGAACACTGAAGCTTTCTTT. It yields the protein CASSQGFGVNTEAFF.

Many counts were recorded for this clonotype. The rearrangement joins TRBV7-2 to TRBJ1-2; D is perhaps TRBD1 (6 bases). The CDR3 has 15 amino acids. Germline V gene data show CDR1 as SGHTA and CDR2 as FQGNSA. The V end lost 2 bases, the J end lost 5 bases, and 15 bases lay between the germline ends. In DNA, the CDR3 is TGTGCCAGCAGCTTAAGCCAAGACAGGACTTATGGCTACACCTTC. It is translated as CASSLSQDRTYGYTF.

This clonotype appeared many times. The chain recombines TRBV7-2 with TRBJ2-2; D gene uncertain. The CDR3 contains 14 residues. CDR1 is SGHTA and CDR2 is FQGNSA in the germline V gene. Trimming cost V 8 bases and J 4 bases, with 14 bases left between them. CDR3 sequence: CASPWGPGTGELFF. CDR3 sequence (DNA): TGTGCCAGCCCTTGGGGTCCGGGCACCGGGGAGCTGTTTTTT.